This is a list of T cell receptor beta chains from one sample in a study of T cell responses to AZD1222 COVID-19 vaccine. Using immunoSEQ multiplex PCR, the repertoire was profiled, and TCRdb retains in-frame clones only, with some absent. The sample has approximately 140,000 clones; about 89% are singletons. This specimen was peripheral blood, taken on day 0 of AZD1222 vaccination. These receptors were obtained from an adult in good health. CDR3s include the opening cysteine and the closing phenylalanine or tryptophan. D genes are given only for firm matches. Size values are once, few and many counts, or a class for expanded clones, and some rows have none.

j_gene: TRBJ2-2
len: 15
v_gene: TRBV6-2/TRBV6-3
abundance: NA
d_gene: NA
CDR3aa: CASSSGSGFAGELFF
CDR3nt: TGTGCCAGCAGCTCTGGGTCCGGGTTTGCCGGGGAGCTGTTTTTT

j_gene: TRBJ2-7
len: 13
v_gene: TRBV12-3/TRBV12-4
abundance: NA
d_gene: NA
CDR3aa: CASSPVSKGEQYF
CDR3nt: TGTGCCAGCAGTCCAGTGTCGAAGGGCGAGCAGTACTTC

j_gene: TRBJ2-1
len: 15
v_gene: TRBV5-8
abundance: NA
d_gene: NA
CDR3aa: CASSLLGHRYNEQFF
CDR3nt: TGTGCCAGCAGCTTGTTAGGACACCGCTACAATGAGCAGTTCTTC

j_gene: TRBJ2-1
len: 14
v_gene: TRBV19
abundance: NA
d_gene: NA
CDR3aa: CASSIPGAGNEQFF
CDR3nt: TGTGCCAGTAGTATCCCCGGAGCCGGGAATGAGCAGTTCTTC

j_gene: TRBJ2-7
len: 15
v_gene: TRBV7-3
abundance: NA
d_gene: NA
CDR3aa: CASSPGGISSYEQYF
CDR3nt: TGTGCCAGCAGCCCTGGGGGCATCTCCTCCTACGAGCAGTACTTC

j_gene: TRBJ2-7
len: 13
v_gene: TRBV11-2
abundance: NA
d_gene: NA
CDR3aa: CASSLGVEYEQYF
CDR3nt: TGTGCCAGCAGCTTAGGGGTTGAGTACGAGCAGTACTTC

j_gene: TRBJ2-4
len: 19
v_gene: TRBV28
abundance: NA
d_gene: NA
CDR3aa: CASSFSFGVGGATKNIQYF
CDR3nt: TGTGCCAGCAGTTTCTCCTTCGGGGTTGGGGGGGCGACCAAAAACATTCAGTACTTC

j_gene: TRBJ2-1
len: 15
v_gene: TRBV7-2
abundance: NA
d_gene: TRBD2
CDR3aa: CASSLSGRTYNEQFF
CDR3nt: TGTGCCAGCAGCTTAAGCGGGAGGACCTACAATGAGCAGTTCTTC

j_gene: TRBJ2-2
len: 19
v_gene: TRBV3-1/TRBV3-2
abundance: once
d_gene: TRBD2
CDR3aa: CASSQAPQRGFSGTGELFF
CDR3nt: TGTGCCAGCAGCCAAGCCCCCCAGCGGGGGTTTTCGGGCACCGGGGAGCTGTTTTTT

j_gene: TRBJ1-2
len: 14
v_gene: TRBV19
abundance: NA
d_gene: TRBD1
CDR3aa: CASKGQGKVDGYTF
CDR3nt: TGTGCCAGCAAGGGACAGGGGAAGGTGGATGGCTACACCTTC

j_gene: TRBJ1-2
len: 12
v_gene: TRBV5-3
abundance: NA
d_gene: NA
CDR3aa: CARSSPKTGAAF
CDR3nt: TGTGCCAGAAGCTCCCCGAAGACCGGGGCGGCCTTC

j_gene: TRBJ2-3
len: 16
v_gene: TRBV15
abundance: NA
d_gene: NA
CDR3aa: CATSRDEYRATDTQYF
CDR3nt: TGTGCCACCAGCAGAGATGAATACAGGGCCACAGATACGCAGTATTTT

j_gene: TRBJ2-4
len: 17
v_gene: TRBV7-2
abundance: NA
d_gene: NA
CDR3aa: CASSLPLSRDSKNIQYF
CDR3nt: TGTGCCAGCAGCTTACCGTTATCACGGGACTCCAAAAACATTCAGTACTTC

j_gene: TRBJ1-2
len: 15
v_gene: TRBV6-5
abundance: NA
d_gene: TRBD1
CDR3aa: CASSYGDRGSYGYTF
CDR3nt: TGTGCCAGCAGTTACGGGGACAGGGGCAGCTATGGCTACACCTTC

j_gene: TRBJ2-1
len: 17
v_gene: TRBV9
abundance: NA
d_gene: TRBD2
CDR3aa: CASSIPGLAGPNNEQFF
CDR3nt: TGTGCCAGCAGCATACCGGGGCTAGCGGGACCGAACAATGAGCAGTTCTTC

j_gene: TRBJ2-7
len: 15
v_gene: TRBV21-1
abundance: few
d_gene: NA
CDR3aa: CASRRKDREFYEQYF
CDR3nt: TGTGCCAGCAGACGGAAGGACAGGGAGTTCTACGAGCAGTACTTC

j_gene: TRBJ1-5
len: 11
v_gene: TRBV6-1
abundance: NA
d_gene: NA
CDR3aa: CASSETAPQHF
CDR3nt: TGTGCCAGCAGTGAAACAGCACCCCAGCATTTT

j_gene: TRBJ1-2
len: 14
v_gene: TRBV2
abundance: few
d_gene: NA
CDR3aa: CASRPRGLIYGYTF
CDR3nt: TGTGCCAGCAGACCCAGGGGCCTTATCTATGGCTACACCTTC

j_gene: TRBJ1-4
len: 14
v_gene: TRBV28
abundance: NA
d_gene: TRBD1
CDR3aa: CASSWDRVGEKLFF
CDR3nt: TGTGCCAGCAGTTGGGACAGGGTTGGTGAAAAACTGTTTTTT

j_gene: TRBJ2-7
len: 15
v_gene: TRBV27
abundance: NA
d_gene: NA
CDR3aa: CASSSFPSPSYEQYF
CDR3nt: TGTGCCAGCAGTTCTTTCCCCAGCCCCTCCTACGAGCAGTACTTC

j_gene: TRBJ1-5
len: 17
v_gene: TRBV28
abundance: NA
d_gene: NA
CDR3aa: CASSPTPLRVPNQPQHF
CDR3nt: TGTGCCAGCAGCCCTACTCCCCTCCGCGTCCCCAATCAGCCCCAGCATTTT

j_gene: TRBJ1-1
len: 15
v_gene: TRBV9
abundance: NA
d_gene: NA
CDR3aa: CASSVGQGLNTEAFF
CDR3nt: TGTGCCAGCAGCGTAGGGCAGGGCCTGAACACTGAAGCTTTCTTT

j_gene: TRBJ1-3
len: 16
v_gene: TRBV3-1/TRBV3-2
abundance: NA
d_gene: NA
CDR3aa: CASSQVAGSSGNTIYF
CDR3nt: TGTGCCAGCAGCCAAGTTGCGGGGAGCTCTGGAAACACCATATATTTT

j_gene: TRBJ1-1
len: 14
v_gene: TRBV7-9
abundance: NA
d_gene: NA
CDR3aa: CASSLERDGLEAFF
CDR3nt: TGTGCCAGCAGCTTAGAAAGGGACGGTCTCGAAGCTTTCTTT

j_gene: TRBJ2-7
len: 14
v_gene: TRBV3-1/TRBV3-2
abundance: NA
d_gene: NA
CDR3aa: CASSLHRVPYEQYF
CDR3nt: TGTGCCAGCAGCCTACACAGGGTACCCTACGAGCAGTACTTC

j_gene: TRBJ2-7
len: 15
v_gene: TRBV2
abundance: NA
d_gene: TRBD1
CDR3aa: CASSVDRDQTREQYF
CDR3nt: TGTGCCAGCAGTGTAGACAGGGACCAAACCCGTGAGCAGTACTTC

j_gene: TRBJ2-6
len: 16
v_gene: TRBV14
abundance: NA
d_gene: NA
CDR3aa: CASSQLSGAGANVLTF
CDR3nt: TGTGCCAGCAGCCAACTTAGCGGAGCTGGGGCCAACGTCCTGACTTTC

j_gene: TRBJ2-3
len: 17
v_gene: TRBV6-2/TRBV6-3
abundance: NA
d_gene: TRBD2
CDR3aa: CASSRPPTSGSADTQYF
CDR3nt: TGTGCCAGCAGCCGACCGCCTACTAGCGGGAGTGCAGATACGCAGTATTTT

j_gene: TRBJ1-1
len: 18
v_gene: TRBV19
abundance: NA
d_gene: NA
CDR3aa: CASSPTRGGAISHTEAFF
CDR3nt: TGTGCCAGTAGTCCCACCCGAGGGGGGGCGATTTCGCACACTGAAGCTTTCTTT

j_gene: TRBJ2-3
len: 16
v_gene: TRBV18
abundance: few
d_gene: TRBD1
CDR3aa: CASSQQGFGSTDTQYF
CDR3nt: TGTGCCAGCTCACAACAGGGGTTTGGGAGCACAGATACGCAGTATTTT